These 22 T cell receptor beta chains were all obtained from the same sample, sequenced in a study of cytomegalovirus exposure and HLA in healthy donors. It was with 60 Vbeta and 13 Jbeta primers that the PCR ran. The repertoire was sequenced with immunoSEQ multiplex PCR; TCRdb's copy has only in-frame clones and lacks some. In the table there are some 140,000 clones, about 76% of which are singletons. The sample consisted of PBMCs. Receptor source: a middle-aged woman in good health and CMV-seronegative.

This clone has just one count. This chain joins TRBV4-1 and TRBJ2-7; no reliable D call. Germline V gene sequence: CDR1 MGHRA, CDR2 YSYEKL. The CDR3 runs 15 residues. With 0 bases removed from V and 2 bases from J, the gap between germline ends came to 11 bases. The CDR3 is CASSQESSGTYEQYF. CDR3 DNA: TGCGCCAGCAGCCAAGAGTCTTCAGGTACCTACGAGCAGTACTTC.

The chain links TRBV2 to TRBJ1-2; tentative D call: TRBD1 (5 bases). Deletions cut 2 bases from V and 4 bases from J, with 17 bases between. This CDR3 has 16 amino acids. Germline V CDR1 and CDR2: SNHLY, FYNNEI. The CDR3 loop is CASSESGRVGGYGYTF. CDR3 coding DNA: TGTGCCAGCAGTGAATCAGGGAGGGTGGGCGGCTATGGCTACACCTTC.

The rearrangement uses TRBV27 and TRBJ2-7; TRBD2 matches 10 bases. V shed 8 bases, J shed 0 bases, and the junction held 13 bases outside the gene matches. In germline, CDR1 is MNHEY, CDR2 SMNVEV (reference sequence). The CDR3 runs to 17 residues. The CDR3 region has the DNA TGTGCCAGCGGCCGCCTAAATAGCGGGGGGCCCTCCTACGAGCAGTACTTC. It codes for CASGRLNSGGPSYEQYF.

This chain connects TRBV5-1 to TRBJ2-2; D might be TRBD1 (6 bases). The CDR3 contains 14 residues. Trimming stripped 4 bases from V and 1 base from J, with 8 bases between. CDR1 SGHRS and CDR2 YFSETQ come from the germline V gene. This chain's CDR3 is CASSPQGNTGELFF. CDR3 nucleotides: TGCGCCAGCAGCCCACAGGGGAACACCGGGGAGCTGTTTTTT.

The V gene is TRBV19, the J gene TRBJ1-5, with TRBD1 identical over 9 bases. With V trimmed by 2 bases and J by 7 bases, 3 bases remained unmatched. The CDR3 covers 14 residues. Germline loops: CDR1 LNHDA, CDR2 SQIVND (reference sequence). The CDR3 sequence: CASSITGGRQPQHF. The CDR3 DNA sequence: TGTGCCAGTAGTATAACAGGGGGCAGGCAGCCCCAGCATTTT. The complete variable domain, with remaining parts taken from reference TRBV19 and TRBJ1-5, reads DGGITQSPKYLFRKEGQNVTLSCEQNLNHDAMYWYRQDPGQGLRLIYYSQIVNDFQKGDIAEGYSVSREKKESFPLTVTSAQKNPTAFYLCASSITGGRQPQHFGDGTRLSIL.

V and J are TRBV30 and TRBJ2-7, with 9 bases aligning to TRBD1. Germline V CDR1 and CDR2: GTSNPN, SVGIG (reference sequence). CDR3 length equals 16 residues. Losses at the gene ends were 4 bases for V and 1 base for J; bases not matched to a gene: 11. The CDR3 region is CAWTPQRTGASYEQYF. As DNA, the CDR3 is TGTGCCTGGACCCCTCAAAGGACAGGGGCGTCCTACGAGCAGTACTTC.

V is TRBV6-1 and J is TRBJ1-3; D is perhaps TRBD1 (6 bases). V was clipped by 4 bases and J by 3 bases, with 13 bases between them. The CDR3 length is 15 residues. Germline CDR1 is MNHNS and CDR2 is SASEGT. The CDR3 loop reads CASSALGASGNTIYF. DNA of the CDR3: TGTGCCAGCAGTGCACTGGGGGCCAGTGGAAACACCATATATTTT.

V gene TRBV2 combines with J gene TRBJ1-1; TRBD1 matches at 9 bases. Per germline, CDR1 SNHLY and CDR2 FYNNEI. The CDR3 spans 14 residues. V was clipped by 6 bases and J by 5 bases; unmatched bases: 7. The CDR3 reads CASSSRQGGTEAFF. CDR3 nucleotides: TGTGCCAGCAGCAGCCGACAGGGGGGAACTGAAGCTTTCTTT.

A word on this clone: Mismatch with germline at one junction end may stem from a read error. J is TRBJ1-1 and V is TRBV18, with D possibly being TRBD1 (6 bases). The CDR3 spans 16 residues. CDR1 is KGHSH, CDR2 LQKENI, per germline. The CDR3 reads CASAPQGNAANTEAFF. Written as DNA, the CDR3 is TGTGCCAGCGCACCCCAGGGGAATGCTGCGAACACTGAAGCTTTCTTT. The variable domain in full, completed from reference TRBV18 and TRBJ1-1, reads NAGVMQNPRHLVRRRGQEARLRCSPMKGHSHVYWYRQLPEEGLKFMVYLQKENIIDESGMPKERFSAEFPKEGPSILRIQQVVRGDSAAYFCASAPQGNAANTEAFFGQGTRLTVV.

The V and J genes are TRBV27 and TRBJ2-7, with D possibly TRBD2 on 7 matching bases. CDR1 and CDR2 from the germline V gene are MNHEY and SMNVEV (reference sequence). This CDR3 has 15 amino acids. The ends were cut back, 1 base at V and 5 bases at J, with 15 bases in the middle. The CDR3 region has the DNA TGTGCCAGCAGTTTATATGCCCCGGGGGGCGACGAGCAGTACTTC. It specifies CASSLYAPGGDEQYF.

This chain links TRBV7-2 with TRBJ1-5; TRBD1 agrees at 7 bases. CDR1 and CDR2 from the germline V gene are SGHTA and FQGNSA. CDR3 length: 14 amino acids. V was clipped by 0 bases and J by 7 bases; unmatched bases: 3. DNA for the CDR3: TGTGCCAGCAGCTTAGCGAGGGGGCGACAGCCCCAGCATTTT. This translates into CASSLARGRQPQHF.

Turning to this clone: One junction end disagrees with the germline gene, perhaps due to a read error. The chain uses TRBV6-1 and TRBJ1-1, with TRBD1 as a possible D gene (6 bases). Germline CDR1 and CDR2: MNHNS and SASEGT. CDR3 length equals 14 residues. Here the CDR3 DNA reads TGTGCCAGCAGCGGACAGACCATGAACACTGAAGCTTCCTTT. Its translation is CASSGQTMNTEASF.

This clone was observed a single time. A junction boundary mismatches the germline segment, possibly from a read error. The chain employs TRBV7-7 and TRBJ2-5, with 7 bases matching TRBD2. The CDR3 is 16 amino acids. From germline, CDR1 is SSHAT and CDR2 FNYEAQ (reference sequence). The CDR3 sequence: CASSPGATSPQETQYF. The CDR3 DNA follows: TGTGCTAGCAGCCCCGGTGCGACTAGCCCCCAAGAGACCCAGTACTTC.

The CDR3 sequence: CASSEVRRRGGYTF. The CDR3 coding sequence is TGTGCCAGCAGTGAAGTGCGCAGGCGGGGCGGCTACACCTTC. The chain recombines TRBV6-1 with TRBJ1-2; possible D gene TRBD1, 5 bases. V lost 1 base and J 8 bases, leaving 14 bases between the germline ends. Germline values: CDR1 MNHNS, CDR2 SASEGT. The CDR3 contains 14 residues.

The chain has TRBV10-3 and TRBJ2-6, with a possible D match to TRBD1 (6 bases). The CDR3 spans 20 residues. CDR1 is ENHRY, CDR2 SYGVKD, per germline. V lost 4 bases and J lost 0, with 22 bases in between. The CDR3 loop is CAISGRGRDMDFSGANVLTF. CDR3 nucleotide sequence: TGTGCCATCAGTGGCCGAGGTCGGGACATGGACTTCTCTGGGGCCAACGTCCTGACTTTC.

The CDR3 loop is CASSPYRGGLQETQYF. The CDR3 nucleotides are TGTGCCAGCAGCCCCTACAGGGGGGGACTCCAAGAGACCCAGTACTTC. The rearrangement links TRBV14 to TRBJ2-5; tentative D call: TRBD1 (8 bases). Looked up from germline, CDR1 is SGHDN and CDR2 is FVKESK. Trimming left V 4 bases short and J 1 base short, with 16 bases between. This CDR3 spans 16 amino acids. The entire variable domain, with the rest obtained from reference TRBV14 and TRBJ2-5, is as follows: EAGVTQFPSHSVIEKGQTVTLRCDPISGHDNLYWYRRVMGKEIKFLLHFVKESKQDESGMPNNRFLAERTGGTYSTLKVQPAELEDSGVYFCASSPYRGGLQETQYFGPGTRLLVL.

As for this clone: This same CDR3 is encoded by further DNA sequences in the sample. The rearrangement links TRBV7-9 to TRBJ1-5, with TRBD1 matching 8 bases. Germline assignment: CDR1 SEHNR and CDR2 FQNEAQ (reference sequence). CDR3 length: 15 residues. The trim removed 5 bases at V and 0 bases at J, leaving 3 bases unmatched. In DNA, the CDR3 is TGTGCCAGCAGCGCCGGGACAGGTAGCAATCAGCCCCAGCATTTT. It encodes CASSAGTGSNQPQHF.

The chain joins TRBV30 to TRBJ2-7, with a tentative D call TRBD2 (7 bases). This CDR3 spans 14 amino acids. Germline V gives CDR1 GTSNPN, CDR2 SVGIG (reference sequence). With 0 bases removed from V and 3 bases from J, the gap between germline ends came to 12 bases. This chain's CDR3 is CAWSVGGPDYEQYF. Written as DNA, the CDR3 is TGTGCCTGGAGTGTCGGGGGGCCGGACTACGAGCAGTACTTC.

This chain joins TRBV13 and TRBJ2-2; D perhaps matches TRBD2 (6 bases). CDR3 length: 17 amino acids. The V end was cut by 5 bases, the J end by 5 bases, with 21 bases between. CDR1 is PRHDT and CDR2 is FYEKMQ in the germline V gene (reference sequence). The CDR3 loop reads CASSQAVGGIGTGELFF. CDR3 sequence (DNA): TGTGCCAGCAGCCAGGCAGTCGGGGGTATAGGGACCGGGGAGCTGTTTTTT. The full variable domain, in which reference TRBV13 and TRBJ2-2 provide the parts outside the CDR3, is AAGVIQSPRHLIKEKRETATLKCYPIPRHDTVYWYQQGPGQDPQFLISFYEKMQSDKGSIPDRFSAQQFSDYHSELNMSSLELGDSALYFCASSQAVGGIGTGELFFGEGSRLTVL.

The V call is TRBV7-6, the J call TRBJ1-1; 7 bases are shared with TRBD1. The V and J ends lost 1 base and 1 base, in that order; junction bases with no gene match: 6. Per germline, CDR1 SGHVS and CDR2 FNYEAQ. The CDR3 has 16 amino acids. CDR3 loop: CASSLVGYRGNTEAFF. The CDR3 DNA follows: TGTGCCAGCAGCTTAGTAGGGTACAGGGGGAACACTGAAGCTTTCTTT.

The V call is TRBV7-2, the J call TRBJ1-6; 9 bases are a match to TRBD1. Germline CDR1 and CDR2: SGHTA and FQGNSA. CDR3 size: 13 residues. The V segment lost 5 bases and the J segment 10 bases; nucleotides outside the gene matches: 3. CDR3 sequence reads: CASSRQGGSPLHF. Written as DNA, the CDR3 is TGTGCCAGCAGCCGACAGGGGGGCTCACCCCTCCACTTT.

The J gene is TRBJ2-7, the V gene TRBV5-1; no clear D gene. The length of the CDR3 is 11 residues. V was trimmed by 4 bases and J by 3 bases, leaving 5 bases between them. Germline V gene lookup returns CDR1 SGHRS and CDR2 YFSETQ. The chain's CDR3 is CASSPNYEQYF. In DNA, the CDR3 is TGCGCCAGCAGCCCTAACTACGAGCAGTACTTC.